These T cell receptor beta chains were read from a single sample in a study of blood T cell repertoires in COVID-19. Sequencing used immunoSEQ multiplex PCR; TCRdb keeps in-frame clones, though not all of them. The table has 150,000 or so clones, roughly four fifths seen once; the top ten hold over 12%. Sequencing was carried out using peripheral blood. These receptor sequences come from a human donor with acute or convalescent COVID-19. The donor label of this sample is uncertain. The CDR3 runs from the conserved cysteine through the conserved F or W. A D gene is named only where the DNA matches it firmly. Clone size is not always given. Where it is, it says once, few, many or a class for expanded clones.

size	J	D	V	CDR3	DNA
.	TRBJ1-1	.	TRBV11-2	CASTLWRGGNTEAFF	TGTGCCAGCACTCTGTGGAGGGGGGGAAACACTGAAGCTTTCTTT
.	TRBJ2-7	TRBD1	TRBV5-1	CASSLQGGTYEQYF	TGCGCCAGCAGCTTACAGGGGGGTACTTACGAGCAGTACTTC
.	TRBJ1-2	.	TRBV7-2	CASSPARGISGYTF	TGTGCCAGCAGCCCGGCGAGGGGGATCTCTGGCTACACCTTC
once	TRBJ2-5	.	TRBV7-3	CASSLTGGFRRETQYF	TGTGCCAGCAGCTTAACTGGGGGGTTTCGGCGGGAGACCCAGTACTTC
.	TRBJ1-1	.	TRBV4-1	CASSQDWRGDTEAFF	TGCGCCAGCAGCCAAGACTGGAGGGGAGACACTGAAGCTTTCTTT
.	TRBJ2-3	TRBD2	TRBV7-2	CASSVAGLAGTDTQYF	TGTGCCAGCAGCGTAGCGGGACTAGCGGGCACAGATACGCAGTATTTT
.	TRBJ1-1	.	TRBV10-3	CAHRPGEGTEAFF	TGTGCCCATCGTCCAGGGGAGGGCACTGAAGCTTTCTTT
few	TRBJ2-5	TRBD1	TRBV18	CASSPGQGGRQETQYF	TGTGCCAGCTCACCGGGACAGGGAGGGCGGCAAGAGACCCAGTACTTC
.	TRBJ2-3	.	TRBV5-6	CASSRGRGSDTQYF	TGTGCCAGCAGCCGAGGGCGAGGGTCAGATACGCAGTATTTT
.	TRBJ2-1	TRBD2	TRBV4-3	CASSRTSGGPSYNEQFF	TGCGCCAGCAGCCGGACTAGCGGGGGACCCTCCTACAATGAGCAGTTCTTC
.	TRBJ2-1	.	TRBV7-9	CASSLESPSGQFF	TGTGCCAGCAGCTTAGAATCCCCTAGTGGGCAGTTCTTC
.	TRBJ1-5	.	TRBV19	CASSIVMAGDQPQHF	TGTGCCAGTAGTATAGTAATGGCAGGGGATCAGCCCCAGCATTTT
once	TRBJ2-2	TRBD1	TRBV30	CAGPGQRNTGELFF	TGTGCCGGCCCGGGACAGCGGAACACCGGGGAGCTGTTTTTT
once	TRBJ2-1	TRBD1	TRBV14	CASSQGGNRGRFF	TGTGCCAGCAGCCAAGGTGGGAACAGGGGTCGATTCTTC
.	TRBJ1-2	.	TRBV19	CASSGLKQGGGYTF	TGTGCCAGTAGTGGACTCAAACAGGGCGGCGGCTACACCTTC
.	TRBJ1-1	.	TRBV6-5	CASRSGYTEAFF	TGTGCCAGCAGGTCGGGGTACACTGAAGCTTTCTTT
.	TRBJ1-1	.	TRBV6-5	CASSYGGSLNTEAFF	TGTGCCAGCAGTTACGGGGGGAGTTTGAACACTGAAGCTTTCTTT
.	TRBJ1-4	.	TRBV12-5	CASGLGLWGQWLGTRKELFF	TGTGCTAGTGGTTTGGGACTCTGGGGACAATGGTTAGGGACCCGAAAGGAACTGTTTTTT
.	TRBJ2-7	.	TRBV11-3	CASSLNGDEQYF	TGTGCCAGCAGCCTTAATGGAGACGAGCAGTACTTC
.	TRBJ1-6	.	TRBV7-3	CASSSSRGPLHF	TGTGCCAGCAGCTCATCACGAGGACCCCTCCACTTT
.	TRBJ2-7	TRBD1	TRBV18	CASSPPNPGQSRYEQYF	TGTGCCAGCTCACCACCGAATCCGGGACAGAGCCGCTACGAGCAGTACTTC
.	TRBJ2-1	.	TRBV5-5	CASSLEAGLKQFF	TGTGCCAGCAGCTTGGAGGCGGGACTGAAGCAGTTCTTC
.	TRBJ1-2	.	TRBV6-2/TRBV6-3	CASSPTGIYGYTF	TGTGCCAGCAGTCCAACAGGGATCTATGGCTACACCTTC
few	TRBJ1-6	TRBD1	TRBV3-1/TRBV3-2	CASSRRTGVTSPLHF	TGTGCCAGCAGCCGCCGGACAGGCGTAACTTCACCCCTCCACTTT
.	TRBJ2-3	TRBD2	TRBV4-3	CASSQEGGGTPGTDTQYF	TGCGCCAGCAGCCAAGAAGGCGGGGGGACCCCGGGCACAGATACGCAGTATTTT
.	TRBJ1-2	.	TRBV19	CASSIDQGSESGYTF	TGTGCCAGTAGTATAGACCAGGGGTCGGAATCGGGCTACACCTTC
.	TRBJ2-3	.	TRBV5-1	CASSLEDGRVDTQYF	TGCGCCAGCAGCTTGGAGGATGGCCGGGTAGATACGCAGTATTTT
.	TRBJ2-7	TRBD1	TRBV19	CASSLETGGMIYEQYF	TGTGCCAGTAGTCTCGAGACAGGGGGGATGATCTACGAGCAGTACTTC
.	TRBJ2-7	.	TRBV5-1	CASSRDGGTYEQYF	TGCGCCAGCAGCCGCGACGGAGGAACCTACGAGCAGTACTTC
.	TRBJ2-2	.	TRBV4-2	CASSQGARDTGELFF	TGTGCCAGCAGCCAGGGGGCTCGGGACACCGGGGAGCTGTTTTTT
.	TRBJ1-3	.	TRBV6-6	CASSPLGSRTITGNTIYF	TGTGCCAGCAGTCCCTTGGGGTCGCGGACAATAACTGGAAACACCATATATTTT
once	TRBJ1-4	.	TRBV5-1	CASRTGSFSSNEKLFF	TGCGCCAGCCGTACAGGGTCATTTTCCTCTAATGAAAAACTGTTTTTT
.	TRBJ1-3	.	TRBV29-1	CSASQGNSGNTIYF	TGCAGCGCGAGTCAGGGGAACTCTGGAAACACCATATATTTT
.	TRBJ2-1	TRBD1	TRBV4-1	CASSQESGGEQFF	TGCGCCAGCAGCCAAGAATCAGGGGGTGAGCAGTTCTTC
.	TRBJ1-1	.	TRBV9	CASSVDRGEAFF	TGTGCCAGCAGCGTTGACCGGGGTGAAGCTTTCTTT
.	TRBJ2-3	.	TRBV19	CASSTRLRDTQYF	TGTGCCAGTAGTACCCGCCTAAGAGATACGCAGTATTTT
once	TRBJ2-5	TRBD2	TRBV6-5	CASSSQAGAQETQYF	TGTGCCAGCAGTTCACAAGCGGGGGCCCAAGAGACCCAGTACTTC
few	TRBJ2-5	.	TRBV5-6	CASSLVAGAETQYF	TGTGCCAGCAGCTTGGTGGCGGGGGCTGAGACCCAGTACTTC
.	TRBJ2-5	.	TRBV11-2	CASSLLQGGETQYF	TGTGCCAGCAGCTTACTACAGGGTGGAGAGACCCAGTACTTC
.	TRBJ2-7	TRBD1	TRBV5-1	CASSFQGVGEQYF	TGCGCCAGCAGCTTTCAGGGGGTTGGCGAGCAGTACTTC
.	TRBJ2-2	.	TRBV30	CAWSPMGSHTGELFF	TGTGCCTGGAGTCCCATGGGCAGTCACACCGGGGAGCTGTTTTTT
.	TRBJ1-1	.	TRBV6-5	CATFFRQVDTEAFF	TGTGCCACCTTCTTTAGACAGGTTGACACTGAAGCTTTCTTT
.	TRBJ2-4	TRBD1	TRBV4-2	CASSHAGQGVGYIQYF	TGTGCCAGCAGCCATGCGGGACAGGGGGTCGGATACATTCAGTACTTC
.	TRBJ1-5	TRBD1	TRBV30	CAWSVTGKRGNQPQHF	TGTGCCTGGAGTGTGACAGGGAAAAGAGGAAATCAGCCCCAGCATTTT
once	TRBJ2-2	.	TRBV25-1	CASSESYQAGELFF	TGTGCCAGCAGTGAATCATATCAGGCCGGGGAGCTGTTTTTT
.	TRBJ1-2	.	TRBV3-1/TRBV3-2	CASSQDLRYTF	TGTGCCAGCAGCCAAGATCTCCGGTACACCTTC
.	TRBJ1-1	TRBD1	TRBV6-5	CASSDRGRLGTEAFF	TGTGCCAGCTCCGACAGGGGGCGCTTGGGAACTGAAGCTTTCTTT
.	TRBJ1-5	TRBD1	TRBV29-1	CSVGQGAGQPQHF	TGCAGCGTAGGACAGGGGGCCGGTCAGCCCCAGCATTTT
.	TRBJ1-5	.	TRBV5-1	CASSPGGSRGNQPQHF	TGCGCCAGCAGCCCGGGTGGGTCTCGAGGCAATCAGCCCCAGCATTTT
.	TRBJ1-2	.	TRBV20-1	CSAIEGELDYYGYTF	TGCAGTGCTATTGAGGGAGAACTAGACTACTATGGCTACACCTTC
few	TRBJ2-5	.	TRBV10-3	CAISERKGGETQYF	TGTGCCATCAGTGAGCGGAAGGGCGGGGAGACCCAGTACTTC
.	TRBJ1-5	TRBD1	TRBV7-2	CASSYGTGYQPQHF	TGTGCCAGCAGCTATGGGACAGGGTATCAGCCCCAGCATTTT
.	TRBJ2-2	.	TRBV6-2/TRBV6-3	CASSYSRQGNTGELFF	TGTGCCAGCAGTTACTCTCGGCAGGGGAACACCGGGGAGCTGTTTTTT
.	TRBJ2-5	TRBD2	TRBV7-2	CASSFSGGARRETQYF	TGTGCCAGCAGCTTTAGCGGGGGGGCCAGGAGGGAGACCCAGTACTTC
.	TRBJ2-1	.	TRBV6-1	CASSESGNEQFF	TGTGCCAGCAGTGAATCAGGCAATGAGCAGTTCTTC
once	TRBJ2-7	TRBD1	TRBV4-1	CASSLQDRSSYEQYF	TGCGCCAGCAGCCTACAGGACAGGAGCTCCTACGAGCAGTACTTC
.	TRBJ1-6	TRBD1	TRBV28	CASSPETGGSPLHF	TGTGCCAGCAGCCCCGAGACAGGGGGCTCACCCCTCCACTTT
.	TRBJ2-7	.	TRBV18	CASSPNPTGGYEQYF	TGTGCCAGCTCACCGAACCCGACAGGCGGCTACGAGCAGTACTTC
.	TRBJ2-2	TRBD1	TRBV7-7	CASSRGTGSTGELFF	TGTGCTAGCAGCCGTGGGACAGGTTCGACCGGGGAGCTGTTTTTT
.	TRBJ2-1	TRBD2	TRBV7-2	CASSFTSGYSSYNEQFF	TGTGCCAGCAGCTTTACTAGCGGATATAGCTCCTACAATGAGCAGTTCTTC